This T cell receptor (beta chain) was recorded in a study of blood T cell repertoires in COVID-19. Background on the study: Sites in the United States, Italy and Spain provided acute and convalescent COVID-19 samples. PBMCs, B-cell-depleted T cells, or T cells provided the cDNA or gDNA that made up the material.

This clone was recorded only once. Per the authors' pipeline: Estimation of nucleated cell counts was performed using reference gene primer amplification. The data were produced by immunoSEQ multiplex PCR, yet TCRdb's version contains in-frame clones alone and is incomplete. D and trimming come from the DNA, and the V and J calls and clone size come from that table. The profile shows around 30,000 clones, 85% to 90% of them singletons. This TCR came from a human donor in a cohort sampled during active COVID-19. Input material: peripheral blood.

CDR3 coding DNA: TGTGCCAGCATCGGGGGAGGAGTTGAAAAACTGTTTTTT. Amino acid sequence: CASIGGGVEKLFF. The chain is built from TRBV6-6 and TRBJ1-4; the D gene is possibly TRBD1 (5 bases). Trimming removed 7 bases at V and 7 bases at J, with 13 bases between. The CDR3 length is 13 residues. The germline CDR1 and CDR2 sequences are MNHNY and SVGAGI (reference sequence).